This is a list of T cell receptor beta chains from one sample in a study of shared clonotypes between healthy human individuals. The data were produced by immunoSEQ multiplex PCR, yet TCRdb's version contains in-frame clones alone and is incomplete. The top ten hold around 0.4% of the sample, which has about 2.4 million clones, over 85% seen once. Input material: naive CD4+ T cells from PBMCs. The source is a man between 18 and 29 years old in good health. Some clones in this sample may be carry-over from other donors' samples. CDR3s include the opening cysteine and the closing phenylalanine or tryptophan. The order of the fields is D gene, V gene, clone size, J gene, CDR3 protein, CDR3 DNA. D genes are given only for firm matches. The size entry is marked missing in some rows and otherwise reads once, few, many or a size class.

D: -
V: TRBV19
size: -
J: TRBJ1-2
CDR3: CASSAEGGYTF
DNA: TGTGCCAGTAGCGCGGAGGGTGGCTACACCTTC

D: -
V: TRBV10-2
size: once
J: TRBJ2-2
CDR3: CASSDPGGAGGELFF
DNA: TGCGCCAGCAGTGACCCAGGCGGGGCGGGCGGGGAGCTGTTTTTT

D: -
V: TRBV18
size: few
J: TRBJ1-2
CDR3: CASSPGTASYGYTF
DNA: TGTGCCAGCTCCCCCGGGACCGCCAGCTATGGCTACACCTTC

D: -
V: TRBV7-9
size: -
J: TRBJ1-4
CDR3: CASSSDSVNEKLFF
DNA: TGTGCCAGCAGCTCGGACAGCGTAAATGAAAAACTGTTTTTT

D: -
V: TRBV7-6
size: -
J: TRBJ2-7
CDR3: CASSLQTGGYEQYF
DNA: TGTGCCAGCAGCTTGCAAACTGGGGGCTACGAGCAGTACTTC

D: -
V: TRBV15
size: -
J: TRBJ1-1
CDR3: CATSRDFALTEAFF
DNA: TGTGCCACCAGCAGAGATTTCGCGCTCACTGAAGCTTTCTTT

D: -
V: TRBV29-1
size: -
J: TRBJ2-2
CDR3: CSAGTWAPGELFF
DNA: TGCAGCGCCGGGACTTGGGCTCCCGGGGAGCTGTTTTTT

D: TRBD1
V: TRBV4-1
size: -
J: TRBJ2-7
CDR3: CASRFIGQGGYEQYF
DNA: TGCGCCAGCAGGTTTATCGGACAGGGGGGCTACGAGCAGTACTTC

D: -
V: TRBV5-1
size: -
J: TRBJ2-1
CDR3: CASSFISGAYNEQFF
DNA: TGCGCCAGCAGCTTTATTTCTGGGGCGTACAATGAGCAGTTCTTC

D: -
V: TRBV25-1
size: -
J: TRBJ2-1
CDR3: CASSERMNNEQFF
DNA: TGTGCCAGCAGTGAAAGGATGAACAATGAGCAGTTCTTC

D: TRBD2
V: TRBV7-3
size: -
J: TRBJ2-3
CDR3: CASSLTSGSADTQYF
DNA: TGTGCCAGCAGCTTAACTAGCGGGAGCGCAGATACGCAGTATTTT

D: -
V: TRBV7-2
size: -
J: TRBJ2-4
CDR3: CASSQSIPLIGSKNIQYF
DNA: TGTGCCAGCAGCCAATCGATACCCTTAATAGGGTCCAAAAACATTCAGTACTTC

D: -
V: TRBV9
size: -
J: TRBJ1-2
CDR3: CASSGQDPANYGYTF
DNA: TGTGCCAGCAGCGGACAGGACCCCGCTAACTATGGCTACACCTTC